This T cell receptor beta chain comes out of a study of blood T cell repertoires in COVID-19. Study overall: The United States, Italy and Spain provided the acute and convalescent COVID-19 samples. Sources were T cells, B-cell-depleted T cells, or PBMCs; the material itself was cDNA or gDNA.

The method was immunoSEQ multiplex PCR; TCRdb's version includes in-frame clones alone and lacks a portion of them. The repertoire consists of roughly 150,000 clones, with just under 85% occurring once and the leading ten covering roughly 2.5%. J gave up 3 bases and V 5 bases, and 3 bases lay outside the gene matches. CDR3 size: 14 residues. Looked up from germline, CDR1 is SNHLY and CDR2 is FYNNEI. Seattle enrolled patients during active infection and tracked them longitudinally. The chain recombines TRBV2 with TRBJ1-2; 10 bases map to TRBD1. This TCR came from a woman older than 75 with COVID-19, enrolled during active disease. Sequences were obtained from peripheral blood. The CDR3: CASSKDRGYYGYTF. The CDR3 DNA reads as TGTGCCAGCAGTAAGGACAGGGGGTACTATGGCTACACCTTC.